This TCR beta chain was sequenced during a study of T cell responses to AZD1222 COVID-19 vaccine. Background on the study: Second-dose recipients at about 4 or about 12 weeks were treated as one pooled group. The study, taken as a whole, reports: Recipients of two AZD1222 doses showed rising Spike-specific TCR breadth and depth.

TCRdb's table, derived via immunoSEQ multiplex PCR, lists solely in-frame clones and lacks some. The sample consists of approximately 100,000 clones, over 75% of them appearing once. From germline, CDR1 is SGHRS and CDR2 YFSETQ. Trimming took 3 bases from V and 0 from J, leaving 6 bases between them. This CDR3 has 13 amino acids. In this sample, this clone turned up a few times. Antigen specificity is unknown. The TCR comes from an adult in good health. This chain links TRBV5-1 with TRBJ1-1; D gene ambiguous. Sequences were derived from peripheral blood, sampled on day 0 of AZD1222 vaccination. The CDR3 bases are TGCGCCAGCAGCTACCAATTGAACACTGAAGCTTTCTTT. This sequence encodes CASSYQLNTEAFF.